This TCR beta chain is from a study of T cells in Graves' hyperthyroidism and ophthalmopathy. Each ophthalmopathy patient scored at least 3 on the Clinical Activity Score and at least 4 on NOSPECS grade, with duration under 3 months. A patient was excluded if there was uncontrolled infection, other autoimmune disease, pregnancy or lactation. On the basis of clinical symptoms, serum thyroxine and TRAb, thyroid ultrasound and orbital computed tomography, diagnoses were made. This sample holds PBMCs from 8 to 10 ml fresh peripheral blood. Germline trimming cut 3 bases from V and 2 bases from J; bases unmatched to any gene: 17. There are 20 residues in the CDR3. Amplified TCR beta CDR3 regions came from RNA transcripts. Researchers ran a first-round RT-PCR on the TCR CDR3 using the HTBI primer set. TCRdb reanalysed the multiplex PCR reads using MiXCR and keeps one entry per CDR3 protein. The table records around 600,000 distinct CDR3 sequences, around 14% of them present only once.

V is TRBV12-3 or TRBV12-4 and J is TRBJ2-1, with TRBD2 identical over 9 bases. The sequencing input was blood. The receptor was isolated from a young woman with Graves' ophthalmopathy. As DNA, the CDR3 is TGTGCCAGCAGTTTCCGCCCCAAGGGGCTAGCGGGATTGGCCTACAATGAGCAGTTCTTC. It translates to CASSFRPKGLAGLAYNEQFF.